One TCR beta chain is described in this entry. What it binds is not known. The data were obtained in a study of radiotherapy plus CTLA-4 blockade in lung cancer. Study as a whole: Objective responses were observed in around 17% of patients, and disease control was achieved by about 30%. Notes on the study in general: Early blood T cell clone dynamics, with interferon-beta, were reported to best predict response. The study found tumor-derived TCR clones expanded in blood after radiotherapy plus ipilimumab.

Chemo-refractory metastatic non-small-cell lung cancer patients were treated with focal radiation plus CTLA-4 blockade with ipilimumab. Germline-derived CDR1 and CDR2 are SNHLY and FYNNEI. The CDR3 has 15 residues. V was trimmed by 7 bases and J by 0 bases, leaving 13 bases between them. TCRdb keeps only in-frame clones here, not all; method: immunoSEQ multiplex PCR. The sample contains more than 90,000 clones, around 88% of which appear only once. This TCR derives from a human donor with non-small cell lung cancer that progressed on radiotherapy plus ipilimumab. The sample in question was peripheral blood, obtained from a patient treated with radiotherapy plus ipilimumab. The chain employs TRBV2 and TRBJ1-3; D is unclear. The DNA for the CDR3 is TGTGCCAGCACGGCAGGACCCCTCTCTGGAAACACCATATATTTT. Its protein is CASTAGPLSGNTIYF.